A single T cell receptor beta chain is shown here with its context. Its antigen is not known. The data were taken from a study of cytomegalovirus exposure and HLA in healthy donors. Study summary: Inside one of the first data releases sat about 85 million unique TCRs taken from HLA-typed donors. Among the approximately 400 genotyped donors, 70% to 90% were placed in the Caucasian-associated ancestry cluster.

The CDR3 runs to 14 residues. Germline lookup yields CDR1 SGHVS and CDR2 FNYEAQ. The junction had 6 bases not matched to a gene; V was cut back by 3 bases and J by 6 bases. The PCR had 60 Vbeta and 13 Jbeta primers. TCRdb keeps only in-frame clones here, not all; method: immunoSEQ multiplex PCR. The sample holds around 98,000 clones, 79% seen once. The study, taken as a whole, reports: In vitro work confirmed that a few CMV-associated chains recognize CMV antigens. In a later analysis, V- and J-gene trimming of beta chains associated with a DCLRE1C missense variant, replicated independently.

The sequencing input was PBMCs. The chain links TRBV7-6 to TRBJ2-5; 8 bases align to TRBD2. The origin of this receptor is a woman aged 40-49 years in good health and CMV-seronegative. Here the CDR3 reads CASSFRTSLQTQYF. In DNA form, the CDR3 reads TGTGCCAGCAGCTTCCGGACTAGCCTGCAGACCCAGTACTTC.